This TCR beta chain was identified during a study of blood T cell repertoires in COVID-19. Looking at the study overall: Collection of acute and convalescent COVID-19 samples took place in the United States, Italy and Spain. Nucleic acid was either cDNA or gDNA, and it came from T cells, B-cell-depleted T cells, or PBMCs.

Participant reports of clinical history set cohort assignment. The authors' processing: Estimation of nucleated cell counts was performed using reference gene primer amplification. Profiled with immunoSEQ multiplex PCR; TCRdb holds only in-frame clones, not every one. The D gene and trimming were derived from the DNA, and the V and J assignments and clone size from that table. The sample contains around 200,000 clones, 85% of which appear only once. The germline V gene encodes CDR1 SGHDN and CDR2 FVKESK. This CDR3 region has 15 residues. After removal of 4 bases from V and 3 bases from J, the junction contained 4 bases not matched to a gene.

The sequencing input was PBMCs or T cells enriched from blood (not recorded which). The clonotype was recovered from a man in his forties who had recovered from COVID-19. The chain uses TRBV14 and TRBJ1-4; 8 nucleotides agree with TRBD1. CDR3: CASSPRTGSNEKLFF. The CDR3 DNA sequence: TGTGCCAGCAGCCCTAGGACAGGGTCTAATGAAAAACTGTTTTTT.